These 12 T cell receptor beta chains were all obtained from the same sample, sequenced in a study of CD8+CD57+ T cells in acquired aplastic anemia. Researchers used genomic DNA as the template to profile TCR beta VDJ and CDR3. TCRdb re-derived calls from the reads in MiXCR, one entry per CDR3 protein. This sample has about 58,000 distinct CDR3 sequences, with around 57% found just once. All sequencing subjects had displayed CD8+CD57+ cell expansion on flow cytometry. Specimen: sorted CD4+, CD8+, or CD8+CD57+ T cells (not recorded which) from PBMCs. The source of these receptors is a human donor with aplastic anemia.

The rearrangement uses TRBV19 and TRBJ1-2; perhaps TRBD1 as D (5 bases). This CDR3 has 15 amino acids. Germline V gene lookup returns CDR1 LNHDA and CDR2 SQIVND (reference sequence). V dropped 3 bases and J dropped 0 bases, with 11 bases sitting between them. This CDR3 is CASSMGLKANYGYTF. The CDR3 region has the DNA TGTGCCAGTAGTATGGGACTCAAAGCTAACTATGGCTACACCTTC.

The rearrangement uses TRBV11-2 and TRBJ2-3; TRBD2 aligns across 8 bases. The V gene's germline CDR1 is SGHAT and CDR2 FQNNGV. The length of the CDR3 is 17 residues. V gave up 3 bases and J gave up 2 bases; unmatched junction bases: 10. The CDR3 protein is CASSFPQRGPVTDTQYF. The CDR3 bases are TGTGCCAGCAGCTTTCCCCAGCGGGGGCCGGTCACAGATACGCAGTATTTT.

The rearrangement joins TRBV20-1 to TRBJ1-6; a weak D match, TRBD1 (5 bases). Germline V gene data show CDR1 as DFQATT and CDR2 as SNEGSKA (reference sequence). The V end lost 5 bases, the J end lost 10 bases, and 18 bases lay between the germline ends. The CDR3 runs 14 residues. The CDR3 DNA follows: TGCAGTGCTCGGGACCGCGCGGGGGGATCACCCCTCCACTTT. This gives the protein CSARDRAGGSPLHF.

Remarks on this clonotype: Germline is not matched at one junction end, which may reflect a read error. The chain has TRBV7-4 and TRBJ1-1; a possible D gene is TRBD1 (6 bases). The CDR3 runs to 13 residues. Germline V gives CDR1 SGHVT, CDR2 SQSDAQ. CDR3 loop: CARSFRGNTEAFF. Here the CDR3 DNA reads TGTGCCCGCAGTTTCAGGGGTAACACTGAAGCTTTCTTT.

In its sample, this clonotype was seen many times. V usage is TRBV12-3 or TRBV12-4 and J usage is TRBJ2-1, with 10 bases that match TRBD1. The V and J ends lost 0 bases and 16 bases, in that order; junction bases with no gene match: 12. The CDR3 loop spans 15 amino acids. This CDR3 reads CASSLAVRTGGMDFF. For the CDR3, the DNA is TGTGCCAGCAGTTTAGCCGTGAGGACAGGGGGAATGGATTTCTTC.

This clonotype was detected many times. The V and J genes are TRBV6-2 or TRBV6-3 and TRBJ1-2; a possible D gene is TRBD1 (5 bases). The V and J ends lost 2 bases and 4 bases respectively, with 11 bases between them. The length of the CDR3 is 14 residues. The V gene's germline CDR1 is MNHEY and CDR2 SVGEGT. The CDR3 region is CASSYQGPGYGYTF. CDR3 in DNA: TGTGCCAGCAGTTACCAGGGACCGGGCTATGGCTACACCTTC.

The count of this clonotype is one. Here the CDR3 reads CATSDSGPGRNEQFF. The DNA for the CDR3 is TGTGCCACCAGTGATTCCGGCCCGGGTCGGAATGAGCAGTTCTTC. This rearrangement joins TRBV24-1 to TRBJ2-1; D not resolved. Trimming stripped 2 bases from V and 7 bases from J, with 14 bases between. The CDR3 is 15 residues long. Germline lookup yields CDR1 KGHDR and CDR2 SFDVKD.

At least ten counts were recorded for this clonotype. The chain carries TRBV19 and TRBJ1-5, with D possibly matching TRBD1 (5 bases). CDR3 length equals 13 residues. The V end was cut by 5 bases, the J end by 4 bases, with 9 bases between. CDR1 and CDR2 from the germline V gene are LNHDA and SQIVND (reference sequence). This chain's CDR3 is CASSDSHNQPQHF. In DNA, the CDR3 is TGTGCCAGTAGTGACAGTCATAATCAGCCCCAGCATTTT. The variable domain in full, with the rest retrieved from reference TRBV19 and TRBJ1-5, is DGGITQSPKYLFRKEGQNVTLSCEQNLNHDAMYWYRQDPGQGLRLIYYSQIVNDFQKGDIAEGYSVSREKKESFPLTVTSAQKNPTAFYLCASSDSHNQPQHFGDGTRLSIL.

This clonotype came up many times. This rearrangement joins TRBV20-1 to TRBJ1-1; no definite D call. Germline CDR1 is DFQATT and CDR2 is SNEGSKA (reference sequence). Trimming pared 0 bases from V and 4 bases from J, leaving 9 bases between. CDR3 size: 13 residues. CDR3 loop: CSARDPPGTEAFF. The CDR3 DNA follows: TGCAGTGCTAGAGATCCACCGGGCACTGAAGCTTTCTTT.

The chain links TRBV10-2 to TRBJ1-4; 8 bases map to TRBD1. In germline, CDR1 is WSHSY, CDR2 SAAADI. The junction had 13 bases not matched to a gene; V was cut back by 7 bases and J by 0 bases. The CDR3 is 18 residues long. For the CDR3, the DNA is TGCGCCAGCAATCTCGAGCGAGGACAGGGACCAACTAATGAAAAACTGTTTTTT. Translated: CASNLERGQGPTNEKLFF.

In its sample, this clonotype was seen a few times. The CDR3 loop is CASMGGQAGYTF. CDR3 sequence (DNA): TGTGCCAGCATGGGGGGACAGGCTGGCTACACCTTC. The rearrangement joins TRBV2 to TRBJ1-2, with 8 bases that match TRBD1. From germline, CDR1 is SNHLY and CDR2 FYNNEI. The CDR3 is 12 amino acids. V lost 7 bases, J lost 7 bases, and 5 bases stayed unmatched.

V and J are TRBV19 and TRBJ1-2; D not resolved. Trimming left V 4 bases short and J 0 bases short, with 6 bases between. The CDR3 is made up of 13 amino acids. Germline values: CDR1 LNHDA, CDR2 SQIVND (reference sequence). The CDR3 protein is CASSTTSNYGYTF. CDR3 DNA: TGTGCCAGTAGTACTACCTCTAACTATGGCTACACCTTC.